The next 23 T cell receptor beta chains were all read from a single sample in a study of T cell repertoires in ileal Crohn's disease. Sequenced by immunoSEQ multiplex PCR; TCRdb stores in-frame clones only, minus some. This table has about 9,600 clones, approximately 82% appearing once. The sequencing input was ileal tissue. The receptors come from an adult with Crohn's disease.

This chain links TRBV18 with TRBJ1-4, with D possibly TRBD1 on 6 matching bases. Germline lookup yields CDR1 KGHSH and CDR2 LQKENI. The CDR3 is 15 amino acids. Deletions cut 3 bases from V and 4 bases from J, with 12 bases between. The CDR3 DNA is TGTGCCAGCTCACCCGACGGGACAAGTAATGAAAAACTGTTTTTT. This codes for CASSPDGTSNEKLFF.

The chain has TRBV6-5 and TRBJ1-1; D is uncertain. Germline V gene lookup returns CDR1 MNHEY and CDR2 SVGAGI. This CDR3 has 14 amino acids. Trimming stripped 6 bases from V and 6 bases from J, with 17 bases between. CDR3 amino acids: CASSPRVIGAEAFF. For the CDR3, the DNA is TGTGCCAGCAGCCCACGGGTTATCGGCGCTGAAGCTTTCTTT.

The chain has TRBV7-9 and TRBJ2-5, with a possible D match to TRBD1 (6 bases). V gave up 2 bases and J gave up 5 bases, with 9 bases separating them. This CDR3 is 13 amino acids long. Germline assignment: CDR1 SEHNR and CDR2 FQNEAQ (reference sequence). CDR3 nucleotides: TGTGCCAGCAGCTTATTGCAGGGGGAGACCCAGTACTTC. Translating it yields CASSLLQGETQYF.

The chain recombines TRBV6-1 with TRBJ2-5; D is possibly TRBD2 (6 bases). The length of the CDR3 is 16 residues. The germline V gene has CDR1 MNHNS and CDR2 SASEGT. The germline V and J ends were trimmed by 4 bases and 4 bases, with 19 bases remaining between them. The CDR3 loop is CASSGRDSFWGETQYF. CDR3 coding DNA: TGTGCCAGCAGTGGACGGGACTCGTTCTGGGGAGAGACCCAGTACTTC.

The chain employs TRBV15 and TRBJ2-3; 7 nucleotides match TRBD1. This CDR3 region has 14 residues. Losses at the gene ends were 5 bases for V and 5 bases for J; bases not matched to a gene: 7. Germline lookup yields CDR1 LNHNV and CDR2 YYDKDF (reference sequence). DNA for the CDR3: TGTGCCACCAGCGGACAGGACAGCGTAGATACGCAGTATTTT. Translated: CATSGQDSVDTQYF.

This rearrangement joins TRBV5-1 to TRBJ2-1; the match to TRBD2 covers 16 bases. This CDR3 contains 18 residues. The V segment lost 4 bases and the J segment 5 bases; nucleotides outside the gene matches: 9. The V gene's germline CDR1 is SGHRS and CDR2 YFSETQ. The CDR3 nucleotides read TGCGCCAGCAGCCCCGGGACTAGCGGGAGGGTTCTGGACAATGAGCAGTTCTTC. Translating it yields CASSPGTSGRVLDNEQFF.

This clone showed up just once. The rearrangement uses TRBV11-3 and TRBJ1-1; no reliable D call. The CDR3 extends over 14 amino acids. CDR1 and CDR2 (germline): SGHNT, YENEEA. The ends were cut back, 1 base at V and 0 bases at J, with 6 bases in the middle. DNA of the CDR3: TGTGCCAGCAGCTTAGGCCCAGTGAACACTGAAGCTTTCTTT. It is translated as CASSLGPVNTEAFF.

The CDR3 DNA follows: TGTGCCAGCAATACGGGGCGCGGGAGGACAGATACGCAGTATTTT. Translated, it gives CASNTGRGRTDTQYF. This chain joins TRBV2 and TRBJ2-3; 8 bases agree with TRBD2. CDR3 length: 15 residues. The J segment lost 3 bases and the V segment lost 7 bases, leaving 9 bases of the junction unmatched. Germline-derived CDR1 and CDR2 are SNHLY and FYNNEI.

The gene calls are TRBV28 and TRBJ2-7, with TRBD1 matching over 9 bases. This CDR3 region has 15 residues. The V segment lost 6 bases and the J segment 4 bases; nucleotides outside the gene matches: 10. Germline CDR1 MDHEN, CDR2 SYDVKM. In DNA form, the CDR3 reads TGTGCCAGCAGCCATCGGACAGGGGCCGCTTACGAGCAGTACTTC. This codes for CASSHRTGAAYEQYF.

This clone was found once. This sequence joins TRBV2 and TRBJ2-3; 8 bases agree with TRBD2. Germline assignment: CDR1 SNHLY and CDR2 FYNNEI. The CDR3 runs to 15 residues. Trimming removed 3 bases from V and 4 bases from J; junction bases left unmatched: 6. The CDR3 DNA sequence: TGTGCCAGCAGTGAGAGCGGGAGTGGAGCAGATACGCAGTATTTT. Residues: CASSESGSGADTQYF.

The rearrangement uses TRBV4-2 and TRBJ1-4; 8 nucleotides align to TRBD1. Germline V gene lookup returns CDR1 LGHNA and CDR2 YNFKEQ. Trimming took 0 bases from V and 8 from J; bases not matched to a gene: 2. The CDR3 extends over 14 amino acids. The CDR3 coding sequence is TGTGCCAGCAGCCAAGATACAGGGGGAGAAAAACTGTTTTTT. This encodes CASSQDTGGEKLFF.

The rearrangement uses TRBV11-2 and TRBJ2-3, with D possibly matching TRBD1 (6 bases). The CDR3 covers 15 residues. Trimming took 5 bases from V and 2 from J, leaving 14 bases between them. From germline, CDR1 is SGHAT and CDR2 FQNNGV. CDR3 amino acids: CASSGSQGNTDTQYF. Written as DNA, the CDR3 is TGTGCCAGCAGCGGATCACAGGGAAACACAGATACGCAGTATTTT.

The chain employs TRBV30 and TRBJ1-5; 7 nucleotides agree with TRBD1. J lost 0 bases, V lost 5 bases, and 4 bases had no gene match. The CDR3 length is 14 residues. Germline V gene sequence: CDR1 GTSNPN, CDR2 SVGIG (reference sequence). This CDR3 is CAWGTDYSNQPQHF. In nucleotides, the CDR3 is TGTGCCTGGGGGACAGATTATAGCAATCAGCCCCAGCATTTT.

Within the sample, this clone is medium-sized (0.01 to 0.1%). The chain employs TRBV11-2 and TRBJ2-3; 12 bases map to TRBD2. The length of the CDR3 is 17 residues. Germline-derived CDR1 and CDR2 are SGHAT and FQNNGV. V trimming: 5 bases; J trimming: 2 bases; junction bases outside the gene matches: 8. The CDR3 DNA reads TGTGCCAGCAGCCCTCAACTAGCGGGAGGACTCACAGATACGCAGTATTTT. This sequence encodes CASSPQLAGGLTDTQYF.

The chain has TRBV4-1 and TRBJ2-3; a possible D gene is TRBD1 (6 bases). Germline lookup yields CDR1 MGHRA and CDR2 YSYEKL. Trimming cost V 4 bases and J 2 bases, with 10 bases left between them. The CDR3 runs 14 residues. The chain's CDR3 is CASSRGDTTDTQYF. The CDR3 coding sequence is TGCGCCAGCAGCCGAGGGGACACCACAGATACGCAGTATTTT.

The sample holds one count of this clone. This chain links TRBV4-2 with TRBJ1-4; 10 positions agree with TRBD1. Germline assignment: CDR1 LGHNA and CDR2 YNFKEQ. The CDR3 runs to 16 residues. V shed 0 bases, J shed 3 bases, and the junction held 1 base outside the gene matches. The CDR3 DNA reads TGTGCCAGCAGCCAAGAGACAGGGGGCGCTAATGAAAAACTGTTTTTT. Protein product: CASSQETGGANEKLFF.

The chain joins TRBV27 to TRBJ2-1; TRBD2 aligns across 15 bases. CDR1 is MNHEY, CDR2 SMNVEV, per germline (reference sequence). The CDR3 is 16 residues long. V trimming: 4 bases; J trimming: 12 bases; junction bases outside the gene matches: 10. The CDR3 loop is CASSSHGLAGGPRQFF. The DNA for the CDR3 is TGTGCCAGCAGTTCCCACGGACTAGCGGGAGGGCCGAGGCAGTTCTTC.

Only one count was recorded for this clone. This chain links TRBV4-2 with TRBJ2-5; 12 bases are a match to TRBD2. The V gene's germline CDR1 is LGHNA and CDR2 YNFKEQ. Trimming removed 4 bases from V and 2 bases from J; junction bases left unmatched: 5. The CDR3 length is 16 residues. CDR3 residues: CASSLSSGGAQETQYF. CDR3 nucleotide sequence: TGTGCCAGCAGCCTGTCTAGCGGGGGGGCGCAAGAGACCCAGTACTTC.

This chain joins TRBV5-1 and TRBJ2-2, with 8 bases lining up with TRBD1. The CDR3 spans 16 residues. Germline CDR1 and CDR2: SGHRS and YFSETQ. V lost 0 bases to trimming and J lost 5 bases; unmatched junction nucleotides: 6. CDR3 loop: CASSLVKTGVTGELFF. CDR3 DNA: TGCGCCAGCAGCTTGGTCAAGACAGGGGTAACCGGGGAGCTGTTTTTT.

This chain links TRBV18 with TRBJ2-2; D ambiguous. CDR1 and CDR2 from the germline V gene are KGHSH and LQKENI. V dropped 6 bases and J dropped 5 bases, with 7 bases sitting between them. The CDR3 is 12 residues long. CDR3 bases: TGTGCCAGCTCTCTCTTAACCGGGGAGCTGTTTTTT. Translating it yields CASSLLTGELFF.

J is TRBJ2-7 and V is TRBV11-2; D perhaps matches TRBD1 (6 bases). V dropped 5 bases and J dropped 6 bases, with 17 bases sitting between them. This CDR3 has 14 amino acids. The germline V gene has CDR1 SGHAT and CDR2 FQNNGV. The CDR3 region has the DNA TGTGCCAGCAGCGTCGGCTCAGGGGCCGGCGAGCAGTACTTC. Protein: CASSVGSGAGEQYF.

This clone came up a few times. The chain is built from TRBV5-8 and TRBJ1-4; D is possibly TRBD1 (5 bases). V gave up 0 bases and J gave up 5 bases, with 14 bases separating them. Looked up from germline, CDR1 is SGHTS and CDR2 is YDEGEE. The CDR3 loop spans 16 amino acids. DNA of the CDR3: TGTGCCAGCAGCTTGGTTACGCCAGGGTCCAATGAAAAACTGTTTTTT. Translation: CASSLVTPGSNEKLFF. The whole variable domain, filled in from reference TRBV5-8 and TRBJ1-4, reads EAGVTQSPTHLIKTRGQQATLRCSPISGHTSVYWYQQALGLGLQFLLWYDEGEERNRGNFPPRFSGRQFPNYSSELNVNALELEDSALYLCASSLVTPGSNEKLFFGSGTQLSVL.

The chain combines TRBV5-1 with TRBJ1-6; TRBD1 aligns across 7 bases. Per the germline V gene, CDR1 is SGHRS and CDR2 is YFSETQ. The J segment lost 3 bases and the V segment lost 0 bases, leaving 0 bases of the junction unmatched. The CDR3 has 15 residues. The CDR3 DNA reads TGCGCCAGCAGCTTGGGACAGGGCTATAATTCACCCCTCCACTTT. Protein: CASSLGQGYNSPLHF.